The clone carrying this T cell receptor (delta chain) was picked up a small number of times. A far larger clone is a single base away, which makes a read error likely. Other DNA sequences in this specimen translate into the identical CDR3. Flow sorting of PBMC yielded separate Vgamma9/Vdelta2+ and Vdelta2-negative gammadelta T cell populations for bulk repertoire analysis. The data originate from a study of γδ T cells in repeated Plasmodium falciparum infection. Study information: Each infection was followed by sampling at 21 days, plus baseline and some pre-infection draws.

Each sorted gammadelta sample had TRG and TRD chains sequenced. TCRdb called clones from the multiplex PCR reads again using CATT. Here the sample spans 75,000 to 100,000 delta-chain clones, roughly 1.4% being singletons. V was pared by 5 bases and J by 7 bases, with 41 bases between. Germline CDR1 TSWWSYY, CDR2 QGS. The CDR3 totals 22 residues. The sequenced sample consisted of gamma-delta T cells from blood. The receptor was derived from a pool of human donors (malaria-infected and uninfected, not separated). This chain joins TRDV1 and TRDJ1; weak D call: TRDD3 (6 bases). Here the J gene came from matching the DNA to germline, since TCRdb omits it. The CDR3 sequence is CALGRSPPRTFSTGISQGKLIF. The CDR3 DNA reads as TGTGCTCTTGGGAGATCCCCACCTAGGACTTTTTCTACTGGGATATCCCAGGGTAAACTCATCTTT.